The rows below give T cell receptor beta chains drawn from one sample of a study of early T cells in non-severe SARS-CoV-2 infection. TCRdb redid the calling of the 5' RACE reads with MiXCR, one entry per CDR3 protein. Here the sample spans about 64,000 distinct CDR3 sequences, 20% to 25% being singletons. Sequenced here: whole blood, sampled at baseline. The receptors were sampled from an adult who was a healthcare worker with PCR-confirmed SARS-CoV-2 infection or an uninfected control (not recorded which). CDR3s include the opening cysteine and the closing phenylalanine or tryptophan. The D gene is left open where the match is weak. The size of a clone is reported for some rows only, either as once, few or many, or as a class for expanded clones.

j_call cdr3_length d_call v_call clone_size cdr3_nt cdr3_aa
TRBJ2-1 12 . TRBV29-1 few TGCAGCGTCCCCTTGGACAGCAATGAGCAGTTCTTC CSVPLDSNEQFF
TRBJ1-1 12 . TRBV12-3/TRBV12-4 few TGTGCCAGCAGTCCCAGGGTAGCTGAAGCTTTCTTT CASSPRVAEAFF
TRBJ2-7 13 TRBD1 TRBV4-1 few TGCGCCAGCAGCGGGGACAGAAAATACGAGCAGTACTTC CASSGDRKYEQYF
TRBJ2-5 14 . TRBV5-1 . TGCGCCAGCAGCCGGCCAGGGTCGCAAGAGACCCAGTACTTC CASSRPGSQETQYF
TRBJ2-1 15 . TRBV7-9 . TGTGCCAGCACTCCGGACACCTTAATTTACAATGAGCAGTTCTTC CASTPDTLIYNEQFF
TRBJ1-4 16 TRBD1 TRBV12-3/TRBV12-4 . TGTGCCAGCAGGGAGAGCGCAGGGACAGTTAATGAAAAACTGTTTTTT CASRESAGTVNEKLFF
TRBJ1-1 15 . TRBV30 . TGTGCCTGGAGCGGGACCGGGACGGTTAACACTGAAGCTTTCTTT CAWSGTGTVNTEAFF
TRBJ2-5 14 TRBD1 TRBV5-4 few TGTGCCAGCAGCACGGGGACAGCTCTCGAGACCCAGTACTTC CASSTGTALETQYF
TRBJ1-3 14 . TRBV11-2 . TGTGCCAGCAGCTTAGAACGTATGGGAAACACCATATATTTT CASSLERMGNTIYF
TRBJ2-5 11 . TRBV7-9 many TGTGCCAGCAGCTCTCAGGGGACCCAGTACTTC CASSSQGTQYF
TRBJ1-2 14 TRBD1 TRBV13 . TGTGCCAGCAGCTCGGACAGGTCTAACTATGGCTACACCTTC CASSSDRSNYGYTF
TRBJ2-5 17 . TRBV5-1 few TGCGCCAGCAGCTTACCCGGGACTTCCCGTTGGAGTGAGACCCAGTACTTC CASSLPGTSRWSETQYF
TRBJ1-2 13 . TRBV7-9 . TGTGCCAGCAGCTTAGACAGTCTTTATGGCTACATCTTC CASSLDSLYGYIF
TRBJ1-3 13 . TRBV13 few TGTGCCAGCAGCCGTCTCTCCGGAAACACCATATATTTT CASSRLSGNTIYF
TRBJ2-7 14 . TRBV5-6 few TGTGCCAGCAGCTCAGTAGGGGGAGTCCACGAGCAGTACTTC CASSSVGGVHEQYF
TRBJ1-6 12 . TRBV9 . TGTGCCAGCAGCGGGCCCCAGGAGTACCTCCACTTT CASSGPQEYLHF
TRBJ1-6 15 TRBD1 TRBV5-5 . TGTGCCAGCAGCGGCAGGGGGGCATATGATTCACCCCTCCACTTT CASSGRGAYDSPLHF
TRBJ1-3 14 . TRBV30 . TGTGCCTGGAGAAACCGGGGGAGTCCGGACACCATATATTTT CAWRNRGSPDTIYF
TRBJ2-1 11 . TRBV20-1 few TGCAGTGCTAGGCAGTGGGATGAGCAGTTCTTC CSARQWDEQFF
TRBJ1-1 13 . TRBV2 few TGTGCCAGCGGAGGGGAGGGATGGACTGAAGCTTTCTTT CASGGEGWTEAFF
TRBJ1-4 14 . TRBV6-5 . TGTGCCAGCAGCCGTTCTCAAGTAGATGAAAAACTGTTTTTT CASSRSQVDEKLFF
TRBJ1-1 13 TRBD1 TRBV6-4 few TGTGCCAGCAGTGACACACACAGGGGTGAAGCTTTCTTT CASSDTHRGEAFF
TRBJ2-6 18 . TRBV2 . TGTGCCAGCAGTGAAGCGCGGCCGTCTCCCTCTGGGGCCAACGTCCTGACTTTC CASSEARPSPSGANVLTF
TRBJ2-7 15 . TRBV9 . TGTGCCAGCAGCGTAGGGGGGGCAGGCTCCTACGAGCAGTACTTC CASSVGGAGSYEQYF
TRBJ2-2 16 TRBD2 TRBV2 . TGTGCCAGCAGTGAAGCGGAGCGGGGGGGCACCGGGGAGCTGTTTTTT CASSEAERGGTGELFF
TRBJ1-1 14 . TRBV28 few TGTGCCAGCGGAGCGACCTACAGAGGGACTGAAGCTTTCTTT CASGATYRGTEAFF